Below, one TCR gamma chain is given with its context. Antigen: not known. This likely came from a read error, as a far larger clone is one base away. The DNA is omitted, as the CDR3 cannot be located on it reliably, and the CDR3 follows TCRdb's listing. The source of the sample is a study of gamma delta lymphoproliferative disorders and STAT genes. Study overall: Delta-chain libraries followed the EuroClonality-NGS standard operating procedure. Study results and caveats: Indolent patients' major clones mainly used Vgamma9-JgammaP and Vdelta2-Ddelta3-Jdelta1. Nearly all major patient gamma and delta clonotypes were public. Patient-control comparisons may be limited by differing T cell maturation stages.

The CDR3 extends over 19 residues, inclusive of both ends. Sequencing used genomic DNA taken from PBMCs of patients and controls. TCRdb fed the multiplex PCR reads into CATT to redo clone calling. Found here are roughly 2,500 gamma-chain clones, 12% of them singletons; the top ten hold approximately 83%. This TCR came from a human donor with gamma-delta T-cell large granular lymphocyte leukemia. The sample comprised blood. There is no J gene call, but TRGV11 is given as the V gene. TRGV11 counts as an open reading frame of uncertain function. CDR3 sequence reads: CTTVPAGLGPPENGWFKIF.